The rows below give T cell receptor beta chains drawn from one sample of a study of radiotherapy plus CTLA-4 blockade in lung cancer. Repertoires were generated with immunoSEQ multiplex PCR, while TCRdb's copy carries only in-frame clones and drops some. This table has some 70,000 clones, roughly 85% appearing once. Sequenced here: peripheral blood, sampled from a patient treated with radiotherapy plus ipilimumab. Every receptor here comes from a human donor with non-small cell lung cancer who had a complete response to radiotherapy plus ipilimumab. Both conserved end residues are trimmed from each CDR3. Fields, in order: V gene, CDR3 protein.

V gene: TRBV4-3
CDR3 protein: ASSREHLQVNYGYT

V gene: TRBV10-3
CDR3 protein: AISRDNSPLH

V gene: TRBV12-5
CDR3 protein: ASGLVQGWVDTEAF

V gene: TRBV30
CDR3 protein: AWSAPAGGPAL

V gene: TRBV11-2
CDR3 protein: ASSLDMASTDTQY

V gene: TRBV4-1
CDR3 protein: ASSQETGGSYNEQF

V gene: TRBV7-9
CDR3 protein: ASSLRTSGGPELNNEQF

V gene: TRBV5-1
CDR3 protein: ASSFTSGSYEQY

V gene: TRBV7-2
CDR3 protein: ASSSKSGGTQSGELF

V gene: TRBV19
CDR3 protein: ASSPEGTVRGPQH

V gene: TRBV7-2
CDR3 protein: ASSPTGGGNTIY

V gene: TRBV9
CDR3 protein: ASSVANGTSGLSTDTQY

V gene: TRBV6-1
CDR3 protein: ASRPVYRADQPQH

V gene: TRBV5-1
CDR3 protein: ASSLGPKGEQF

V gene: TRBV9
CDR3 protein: ASSVDPYNEQF

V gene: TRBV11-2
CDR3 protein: ASSFSPGAYEQY

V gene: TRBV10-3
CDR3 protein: ATYDGTANTGELF

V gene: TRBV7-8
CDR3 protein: ASSPRRSQETQY

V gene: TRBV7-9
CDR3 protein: ASSPPGKPQH

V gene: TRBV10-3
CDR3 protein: AISESGGGFNNSPLH

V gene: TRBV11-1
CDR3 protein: ASSPRDTSGALANNIQY